One sample yielded the 30 T cell receptor beta chains listed below, sequenced in a study of a mutant IDH1 vaccine in newly diagnosed glioma. Their cognate antigens are unknown. TCRdb's table, derived via immunoSEQ multiplex PCR, lists solely in-frame clones and lacks some. The data show about 110,000 clones, 75% to 90% seen once. Regarding time point: week 11, during vaccination. Topical imiquimod was applied with each vaccine dose, which held 300 ug of mutant IDH1 20-mer peptide. The sample was PBMCs, taken from a glioma patient whose treatment included an IDH1 peptide vaccine. All receptors derive from a woman aged 50 to 65 with glioma.

The chain couples TRBV19 to TRBJ1-1; 12 positions match TRBD1. The CDR3 totals 17 residues. With 3 bases clipped from V and 4 bases from J, the junction kept 9 bases outside the gene matches. Germline V CDR1 and CDR2: LNHDA, SQIVND (reference sequence). This CDR3 is CASSIWWDRGRSTEAFF. The CDR3, as DNA: TGTGCCAGTAGTATTTGGTGGGACAGGGGGCGAAGCACTGAAGCTTTCTTT.

The chain joins TRBV7-2 to TRBJ2-1, with D perhaps TRBD1 (5 bases). V lost 5 bases, J lost 0 bases, and 8 bases lay in between. Germline V CDR1 and CDR2: SGHTA, FQGNSA. There are 14 residues in the CDR3. The CDR3 DNA reads TGTGCCAGCAGCAGGACACCCTCCTACAATGAGCAGTTCTTC. It is translated as CASSRTPSYNEQFF.

This clone was picked up one time. The chain employs TRBV5-4 and TRBJ2-7, with 9 bases aligning to TRBD2. This CDR3 contains 15 residues. Trimming removed 4 bases from V and 5 bases from J; junction bases left unmatched: 10. Per the germline V gene, CDR1 is SGHNT and CDR2 is YYREEE (reference sequence). DNA of the CDR3: TGTGCCAGCAGCCGTGGGCGGGAGGGGGGCAACGAGCAGTACTTC. Translating gives CASSRGREGGNEQYF.

The rearrangement joins TRBV6-1 to TRBJ2-7, with a weak D call TRBD2 (7 bases). CDR3 length: 15 residues. Looked up from germline, CDR1 is MNHNS and CDR2 is SASEGT. The V gene lost 4 bases and the J gene lost 6 bases, with 19 bases spanning the gap. The CDR3, as DNA: TGTGCCAGCAGTGGGGAAGGGAGGGGGTGGCGCGAGCAGTACTTC. It yields the protein CASSGEGRGWREQYF.

V usage is TRBV2 and J usage is TRBJ2-1; D uncertain. Germline V gene data show CDR1 as SNHLY and CDR2 as FYNNEI. The CDR3 is 15 residues long. Trimming pared 1 base from V and 2 bases from J, leaving 9 bases between. CDR3 sequence (DNA): TGTGCCAGCAGTGAAGGGGCCAGTGCCTACAATGAGCAGTTCTTC. Translated: CASSEGASAYNEQFF.

The chain employs TRBV7-9 and TRBJ2-1, with D possibly matching TRBD2 (6 bases). Germline values: CDR1 SEHNR, CDR2 FQNEAQ (reference sequence). This CDR3 region has 15 residues. V was pared by 6 bases and J by 0 bases, with 12 bases between. The CDR3 region is CASRPSVSSYNEQFF. CDR3 sequence (DNA): TGTGCCAGCAGACCTAGCGTGAGCTCCTACAATGAGCAGTTCTTC.

The chain carries TRBV19 and TRBJ2-7, with D tentatively TRBD2 (5 bases). V lost 5 bases, J lost 1 base, and 6 bases lay in between. Germline CDR1 reads LNHDA; CDR2 reads SQIVND (reference sequence). There are 12 residues in the CDR3. The CDR3: CASSEGSYEQYF. The CDR3 nucleotides read TGTGCCAGTAGTGAGGGTTCCTACGAGCAGTACTTC.

This chain links TRBV7-9 with TRBJ2-2; D gene unclear. Trimming stripped 5 bases from V and 9 bases from J, with 10 bases between. This CDR3 is built from 12 residues. Germline V gene sequence: CDR1 SEHNR, CDR2 FQNEAQ (reference sequence). The CDR3 bases are TGTGCCAGCAGCCCGGGTAATTGGGAGCTGTTTTTT. It yields the protein CASSPGNWELFF.

The V gene is TRBV28, the J gene TRBJ2-5; D is undetermined. The V gene lost 3 bases and the J gene lost 1 base, with 9 bases spanning the gap. CDR1 MDHEN and CDR2 SYDVKM come from the germline V gene. The CDR3 totals 14 residues. DNA of the CDR3: TGTGCCAGCAGTTTCAACACAGCCCAAGAGACCCAGTACTTC. As protein: CASSFNTAQETQYF.

V and J are TRBV5-8 and TRBJ2-7, with 8 bases that match TRBD2. The CDR3 runs 14 residues. In germline, CDR1 is SGHTS, CDR2 YDEGEE. The V and J ends lost 4 bases and 2 bases, in that order; junction bases with no gene match: 5. This CDR3 is CASSRGGLAYEQYF. CDR3 sequence (DNA): TGTGCCAGCAGCCGGGGGGGGTTAGCCTACGAGCAGTACTTC.

The genes are TRBV5-1 and TRBJ1-1; D possibly corresponds to TRBD1 (6 bases). CDR3 length: 14 amino acids. Trimming removed 3 bases from V and 0 bases from J, with 9 bases in between. Germline V gives CDR1 SGHRS, CDR2 YFSETQ. CDR3 in amino acids: CASSSRTVNTEAFF. CDR3 coding DNA: TGCGCCAGCAGCTCGAGGACAGTGAACACTGAAGCTTTCTTT.

V usage is TRBV15 and J usage is TRBJ2-3, with D unresolved. This CDR3 has 14 amino acids. V lost 1 base and J 2 bases, leaving 7 bases between the germline ends. Germline loops: CDR1 LNHNV, CDR2 YYDKDF (reference sequence). The CDR3 spells CATSRVDDTDTQYF. The CDR3 nucleotides read TGTGCCACCAGCAGAGTGGATGACACAGATACGCAGTATTTT. Using reference TRBV15 and TRBJ2-3 for the parts outside the CDR3, the full variable domain is DAMVIQNPRYQVTQFGKPVTLSCSQTLNHNVMYWYQQKSSQAPKLLFHYYDKDFNNEADTPDNFQSRRPNTSFCFLDIRSPGLGDTAMYLCATSRVDDTDTQYFGPGTRLTVL.

V and J are TRBV19 and TRBJ2-1; tentatively, D is TRBD1 or TRBD2 (6 bases each). This CDR3 region has 15 residues. The germline V gene encodes CDR1 LNHDA and CDR2 SQIVND (reference sequence). The ends were cut back, 1 base at V and 3 bases at J, with 10 bases in the middle. This CDR3 reads CASSIGGANYNEQFF. DNA for the CDR3: TGTGCCAGTAGTATAGGGGGGGCTAACTACAATGAGCAGTTCTTC.

The V and J genes are TRBV7-8 and TRBJ1-2, with D perhaps matching TRBD1 (5 bases). V was shortened by 7 bases and J by 4 bases, with 13 bases between the two germline ends. The CDR3 consists of 13 residues. Germline CDR1 is SGHVS and CDR2 is FQNEAQ. The CDR3 nucleotides read TGTGCCAGCACCAACCCCGGGGCCTATGGCTACACCTTC. It specifies CASTNPGAYGYTF. The entire variable domain, with the rest obtained from reference TRBV7-8 and TRBJ1-2, is as follows: GAGVSQSPRYKVAKRGQDVALRCDPISGHVSLFWYQQALGQGPEFLTYFQNEAQLDKSGLPSDRFFAERPEGSVSTLKIQRTQQEDSAVYLCASTNPGAYGYTFGSGTRLTVV.

The rearrangement links TRBV5-4 to TRBJ2-2; TRBD2 might be the D (5 bases). The germline V and J ends were trimmed by 2 bases and 7 bases, with 6 bases remaining between them. Per the germline V gene, CDR1 is SGHNT and CDR2 is YYREEE (reference sequence). The CDR3 is 12 amino acids. The CDR3 loop reads CASSFGVGELFF. CDR3 DNA: TGTGCCAGCAGCTTCGGGGTCGGGGAGCTGTTTTTT.

The J gene is TRBJ1-5, the V gene TRBV27; D gene ambiguous. Germline assignment: CDR1 MNHEY and CDR2 SMNVEV (reference sequence). This CDR3 is 15 amino acids long. Trimming shortened V by 6 bases and J by 3 bases, and 15 bases separated the two germline ends. In DNA form, the CDR3 reads TGTGCCAGCAGGCGACGGGGAGACTACAATCAGCCCCAGCATTTT. It translates to CASRRRGDYNQPQHF.

J is TRBJ2-2 and V is TRBV5-1; TRBD1 agrees at 7 bases. The CDR3 sequence is 15 residues long. CDR1 SGHRS and CDR2 YFSETQ come from the germline V gene. The trim removed 5 bases at V and 4 bases at J, leaving 8 bases unmatched. The CDR3 reads CASRSSRDSTGELFF. For the CDR3, the DNA is TGCGCCAGCAGATCGTCCCGGGACAGCACCGGGGAGCTGTTTTTT.

The gene calls are TRBV5-1 and TRBJ1-1; D is undetermined. The CDR3 sequence is 15 residues long. Trimming shortened V by 3 bases and J by 1 base, and 13 bases separated the two germline ends. In germline, CDR1 is SGHRS, CDR2 YFSETQ. In DNA, the CDR3 is TGCGCCAGCAGCTGGGGTGGGGTTAGGAACACTGAAGCTTTCTTT. As protein: CASSWGGVRNTEAFF.

This rearrangement joins TRBV10-3 to TRBJ2-1, with D possibly TRBD1 on 6 matching bases. The CDR3 runs to 13 residues. Germline V lookup: CDR1 ENHRY, CDR2 SYGVKD. The germline V and J ends were trimmed by 4 bases and 5 bases, with 9 bases remaining between them. The CDR3 reads CAISGGTHNEQFF. CDR3 coding DNA: TGTGCCATCAGTGGGGGGACACACAATGAGCAGTTCTTC.

V is TRBV27 and J is TRBJ2-2; D gene uncertain. V lost 3 bases and J lost 1, with 18 bases in between. The CDR3 contains 18 residues. CDR1 and CDR2 from the germline V gene are MNHEY and SMNVEV (reference sequence). This CDR3 reads CASSFGRPRGLNTGELFF. CDR3 nucleotide sequence: TGTGCCAGCAGTTTCGGCAGGCCCCGCGGCCTGAACACCGGGGAGCTGTTTTTT.

DNA for the CDR3: TGCGCCAGCAGCCAAGAGGCCACCCTCCACTTT. This encodes CASSQEATLHF. J is TRBJ1-6 and V is TRBV4-1; D ambiguous. V was pared by 0 bases and J by 14 bases, with 5 bases between. Germline V gene sequence: CDR1 MGHRA, CDR2 YSYEKL. CDR3 length: 11 residues.

The chain has TRBV6-5 and TRBJ2-5, with TRBD2 matching over 7 bases. Germline-derived CDR1 and CDR2 are MNHEY and SVGAGI. V trimming: 2 bases; J trimming: 4 bases; junction bases outside the gene matches: 10. The length of the CDR3 is 16 residues. Here the CDR3 reads CASSYGVGGTAETQYF. The CDR3 coding sequence is TGTGCCAGCAGTTACGGGGTGGGAGGGACGGCAGAGACCCAGTACTTC.

This clone was seen only once. The V call is TRBV5-6, the J call TRBJ1-4, with TRBD1 matching 7 bases. The J segment lost 7 bases and the V segment lost 1 base, leaving 7 bases of the junction unmatched. Germline-derived CDR1 and CDR2 are SGHDT and YYEEEE. This CDR3 comprises 15 residues. Here the CDR3 DNA reads TGTGCCAGCAGCTTGATCAGGACAGGAAGTGAAAAACTGTTTTTT. It encodes CASSLIRTGSEKLFF.

The chain couples TRBV30 to TRBJ1-5; D remains ambiguous. The CDR3 runs to 14 residues. Germline CDR1 GTSNPN, CDR2 SVGIG (reference sequence). Trimming shortened V by 2 bases and J by 3 bases, and 11 bases separated the two germline ends. CDR3 region: CAWSTGGYNQPQHF. The CDR3 DNA reads as TGTGCCTGGAGTACGGGTGGTTACAATCAGCCCCAGCATTTT.

This clone was found once. The chain employs TRBV9 and TRBJ1-3, with D perhaps TRBD1 (6 bases). Germline V CDR1 and CDR2: SGDLS, YYNGEE. The V end was cut by 4 bases, the J end by 0 bases, with 17 bases between. CDR3 length: 17 amino acids. The CDR3 sequence: CASSPNPQQGSGNTIYF. Written as DNA, the CDR3 is TGTGCCAGCAGCCCAAACCCACAACAGGGCTCTGGAAACACCATATATTTT.

This chain links TRBV28 with TRBJ1-3; D may be TRBD1 (5 bases). The V end was cut by 7 bases, the J end by 2 bases, with 15 bases between. CDR1 is MDHEN and CDR2 is SYDVKM in the germline V gene. The CDR3 extends over 15 amino acids. In nucleotides, the CDR3 is TGTGCCAGCACCCCAGGGAAGAGTACTGGAAACACCATATATTTT. It yields the protein CASTPGKSTGNTIYF.

The chain links TRBV4-2 to TRBJ2-7; D may match TRBD1 or TRBD2 (5 bases each). This CDR3 is built from 13 residues. The germline gives CDR1 LGHNA, CDR2 YNFKEQ. V was pared by 4 bases and J by 2 bases, with 9 bases between. The CDR3 coding sequence is TGTGCCAGCAGCCGGGACGGGACCTACGAGCAGTACTTC. Residues: CASSRDGTYEQYF.

The chain combines TRBV5-4 with TRBJ2-5; D possibly corresponds to TRBD2 (5 bases). The germline gives CDR1 SGHNT, CDR2 YYREEE (reference sequence). The CDR3 has 15 amino acids. Trimming cost V 10 bases and J 1 base, with 20 bases left between them. The CDR3 here is CASSPGMAVQETQYF. The CDR3 DNA reads TGTGCCTCTAGCCCGGGGATGGCGGTCCAAGAGACCCAGTACTTC.

The chain uses TRBV5-6 and TRBJ1-5; tentative D call: TRBD1 (5 bases). V lost 0 bases to trimming and J lost 1 base, with 8 bases between them. The CDR3 sequence is 15 residues long. Germline V CDR1 and CDR2: SGHDT, YYEEEE. CDR3 nucleotides: TGTGCCAGCAGCTTGGAGGGGAGGAGCAATCAGCCCCAGCATTTT. It is translated as CASSLEGRSNQPQHF.

Only a few counts were recorded for this clone. V gene TRBV7-8 combines with J gene TRBJ1-1; 8 bases align to TRBD1. Germline V gene data show CDR1 as SGHVS and CDR2 as FQNEAQ. The CDR3 runs to 11 residues. Trimming removed 3 bases from V and 10 bases from J; junction bases left unmatched: 1. This CDR3 is CASSLDRVAFF. The CDR3 DNA reads TGTGCCAGCAGCTTGGACAGGGTAGCTTTCTTT.